These T cell receptor beta chains were read from a single sample in a study of blood T cell repertoires in COVID-19. Clones were sequenced by immunoSEQ multiplex PCR, and TCRdb holds only the in-frame ones, with some missing. This sample carries 430,000 or so clones, about 88% of them seen once, and the ten largest clones take around 1.5%. What was sequenced was PBMCs or T cells enriched from blood (not recorded which). The origin of the receptors is a woman between 18 and 30 years old who had been exposed to COVID-19. Both conserved end residues are part of each CDR3. A D gene is named only where the DNA matches it firmly. Expanded clones get a size class; other rows say once, few or many, or leave the size out.

TRBD2	.	TRBV24-1	TRBJ2-1	TGTGCCACCTCAAACGGCGGGTTCGCGGGAGTGGGGTACAATGAGCAGTTCTTC	CATSNGGFAGVGYNEQFF
.	.	TRBV3-1/TRBV3-2	TRBJ1-2	TGTGCCAGCAGCCAAACACCCCACAGTTTCGCCTATGGCTACACCTTC	CASSQTPHSFAYGYTF
.	few	TRBV19	TRBJ1-5	TGTGCCAGCTCGAACAGAGGAGGGGATCAGCCCCAGCATTTT	CASSNRGGDQPQHF
TRBD1	.	TRBV15	TRBJ1-5	TGTGCCACCAGCATACAACAGGGGGCCGGGCAGCCCCAGCATTTT	CATSIQQGAGQPQHF
.	once	TRBV18	TRBJ2-3	TGTGCCAGCTCACCACCGGGCATCGCAGATACGCAGTATTTT	CASSPPGIADTQYF
.	.	TRBV5-1	TRBJ2-2	TGCGCCAGCAGCGGGGGCGCGAACACCGGGGAGCTGTTTTTT	CASSGGANTGELFF
.	.	TRBV6-6	TRBJ1-5	TGTGCCAGCAGTTGGGGGGGCGGGAATCAGCCCCAGCATTTT	CASSWGGGNQPQHF
TRBD1	.	TRBV6-5	TRBJ1-2	TGTGCCAGCAGTTCGAGACAGGGGGCTTCAGGCGGCTACACCTTC	CASSSRQGASGGYTF
TRBD1	.	TRBV28	TRBJ1-2	TGTGCCAGCAGTGGAGGGACAGGGAGTGATTATGGCTACACCTTC	CASSGGTGSDYGYTF
TRBD1	once	TRBV19	TRBJ1-2	TGTGCCACCTCGGACAGGGGCGTCTCTGGGTATGGCTACACCTTC	CATSDRGVSGYGYTF
TRBD1	.	TRBV7-2	TRBJ1-5	TGTGCCAGCAGGACCCCGGGCAGGGGGGATCAGCCCCAGCATTTT	CASRTPGRGDQPQHF
.	.	TRBV11-2	TRBJ2-2	TGTGCCAGCAGCTCTGGGACGGGGGACACCGGGGAGCTGTTTTTT	CASSSGTGDTGELFF
.	.	TRBV5-1	TRBJ1-3	TGCGCCAGCAGCCCTGAGCGCGGCGGTGGAAACACCATATATTTT	CASSPERGGGNTIYF
TRBD1	once	TRBV27	TRBJ2-7	TGTGCCAGCACCACACAGGGGTCTAGCTACGAGCAGTACTTC	CASTTQGSSYEQYF
.	.	TRBV13	TRBJ2-7	TGTGCCAGCAGCCCCCGGGGGTCGGCGCGCTACGAGCAGTACTTC	CASSPRGSARYEQYF
.	.	TRBV7-2	TRBJ2-7	TGTGCCAGCAGCTTAATCGGTAGATTCTACGAGCAGTACTTC	CASSLIGRFYEQYF
TRBD1	once	TRBV5-1	TRBJ1-1	TGCGCCAGCAGCTTGAGTGGGACAGGGGGGACTGAAGCTTTCTTT	CASSLSGTGGTEAFF
.	.	TRBV18	TRBJ2-7	TGTGCCAGCTCACCAACCAGCGGTGTTCGAAGCTCCTACGAGCAGTACTTC	CASSPTSGVRSSYEQYF
.	.	TRBV3-1/TRBV3-2	TRBJ2-1	TGTGCCAGCAGCCACCCGTACAATGAGCAGTTCTTC	CASSHPYNEQFF
TRBD2	.	TRBV29-1	TRBJ2-7	TGCAGCGTCATGCACCCCGGGACTAGCGGGATGAACGAGCAGTACTTC	CSVMHPGTSGMNEQYF
TRBD1	.	TRBV18	TRBJ1-1	TGTGCCAGCTCACCGCAGGGGGCCCGAACTGAAGCTTTCTTT	CASSPQGARTEAFF
.	once	TRBV27	TRBJ1-4	TGTGCCAGCAGTCTGGCCCGGCCAGGGTGGGATAATGAAAAACTGTTTTTT	CASSLARPGWDNEKLFF
TRBD1	.	TRBV28	TRBJ1-2	TGTGCCAGCAGGTACGACAGGGCCGACTATGGCTACACCTTC	CASRYDRADYGYTF
.	.	TRBV19	TRBJ2-1	TGTGCCAGTAGTATAGATCTATTTCTAGGGGGGGACAATGAGCAGTTCTTC	CASSIDLFLGGDNEQFF
TRBD1	.	TRBV4-3	TRBJ2-7	TGCGCCAGCAGCCAAGATTTGGGGACAGCCTACGAGCAGTACTTC	CASSQDLGTAYEQYF
TRBD2	.	TRBV4-1	TRBJ2-7	TGCGCCAGCAGCCAAGCATCAAGCGGGAGGAACTCCTACGAGCAGTACTTC	CASSQASSGRNSYEQYF
.	.	TRBV6-2/TRBV6-3	TRBJ1-1	TGTGCCAGCAGTGCCGCGACAGTAAACACTGAAGCTTTCTTT	CASSAATVNTEAFF
.	.	TRBV29-1	TRBJ2-1	TGCAGCCGAACCGGGACTGACTACAATGAGCAGTTCTTC	CSRTGTDYNEQFF
TRBD2	few	TRBV4-1	TRBJ2-7	TGCGCCAGCAGCCAGACGGGACTAGCGAGTTACGAGCAGTACTTC	CASSQTGLASYEQYF
.	.	TRBV5-4	TRBJ2-2	TGTGCCAGCAGCCATTTACAGGAGACCGGGGAGCTGTTTTTT	CASSHLQETGELFF
.	.	TRBV7-2	TRBJ1-2	TGTGCCAGCAGCTTAGCGCCACAGGGCCGCAACTATGGCTACACCTTC	CASSLAPQGRNYGYTF
.	.	TRBV7-7	TRBJ2-1	TGTGCTAGCAGCCCTACCGCTTCATCCTACAATGAGCAGTTCTTC	CASSPTASSYNEQFF
.	.	TRBV7-2	TRBJ2-5	TGTGCCAGCAGCCCCCAACAGGCAGGCTTGCCCCAGTACTTC	CASSPQQAGLPQYF
.	.	TRBV19	TRBJ2-7	TGTGCCAGTAAATCGACGCAGGCCCACGAGCAGTACTTC	CASKSTQAHEQYF
.	.	TRBV3-1/TRBV3-2	TRBJ1-3	TGTGCCAGCAGAAGGAGCTCTGGAAACACCATATATTTT	CASRRSSGNTIYF
.	.	TRBV23-1	TRBJ1-1	TGCGCCAGCAGTTGTAGTCTCCCGCCGCCGCTCATGGGCCTCGAAATGAACACTGAAGCTTTCTTT	CASSCSLPPPLMGLEMNTEAFF
.	.	TRBV9	TRBJ2-1	TGTGCCAGCAGCATCCAGTGGAATGAGCAGTTCTTC	CASSIQWNEQFF
.	once	TRBV19	TRBJ2-3	TGTGCCAGTAGTATAGCTAGCGTAACAGATACGCAGTATTTT	CASSIASVTDTQYF
TRBD1	.	TRBV7-2	TRBJ2-1	TGTGCCAGCAGCTCAGACAGGGGGCACTACAATGAGCAGTTCTTC	CASSSDRGHYNEQFF
TRBD2	.	TRBV4-1	TRBJ2-3	TGCGCCAGCAGCCAACGCACAGGGTATATGTCTAGCGGGAGGGCCGGCACAGATACGCAGTATTTT	CASSQRTGYMSSGRAGTDTQYF
TRBD1	.	TRBV19	TRBJ2-2	TGTGCCAGTGATAACAGGGGGATGGGGACCGGGGAGCTGTTTTTT	CASDNRGMGTGELFF
.	.	TRBV28	TRBJ1-4	TGTGCCAGCAGTTCCGCGGGGACTTTTGCAACTAATGAAAAACTGTTTTTT	CASSSAGTFATNEKLFF
TRBD2	.	TRBV2	TRBJ2-5	TGTGCCAGCAGCCAGGGGGTACTAGCGGGGGTTACCCAAGAGACCCAGTACTTC	CASSQGVLAGVTQETQYF
TRBD2	.	TRBV28	TRBJ2-3	TGTGCCAGCAGTTTTATAGCGGGCGAGCCTCGAGGTTGGACAGATACGCAGTATTTT	CASSFIAGEPRGWTDTQYF
TRBD2	once	TRBV29-1	TRBJ2-1	TGCAGCGTTTCCTTAACTAGCGGGAGGTCCAATGAGCAGTTCTTC	CSVSLTSGRSNEQFF